The subject of this entry is one T cell receptor beta chain. Antigen unknown. Axillary draining lymph nodes of breast cancer patients supplied the node samples. CDR1 and CDR2 from the germline V gene are LNHDA and SQIVND (reference sequence). The CDR3 sequence is 16 residues long. Trimming pared 4 bases from V and 5 bases from J, leaving 19 bases between. The sample is drawn from a study of breast tumors, draining lymph nodes, adjacent tissues. General observations from the study: That most tumor T cells come from lymph nodes remained unproven. Compared with basal-like, luminal-like tumors shared significantly more repertoire with nontumor tissue. The data were judged consistent with most tumor T cells coming from lymph node and expanding in tumor. Tumor repertoires ranked between lymph nodes and nontumor tissue in diversity, with V and J gene preferences.

TCRdb fed the multiplex PCR reads into MiXCR, producing one record per CDR3 protein. The data contain 120,000 or so distinct CDR3 sequences, 15% to 20% of them singletons. This receptor was taken from a female donor with breast cancer. Some clones in this sample may be carry-over from other donors' samples. The sequenced sample was axillary lymph node tissue. This sequence joins TRBV19 and TRBJ2-3; D tentatively fits TRBD1 or TRBD2 (5 bases each). The CDR3 reads CASSTPSRGRGDTQYF. The CDR3 nucleotides read TGTGCCAGTAGTACCCCTTCCCGGGGCCGAGGAGATACGCAGTATTTT.